This section outlines one T cell receptor (beta chain) sequence together with its context. These data originate in a study of blood T cell repertoires in COVID-19. The CDR3 has 13 amino acids. From germline, CDR1 is ENHRY and CDR2 SYGVKD. V gave up 6 bases and J gave up 5 bases; unmatched junction bases: 5. Per the study methods: Reference gene primer amplification gave nucleated cell count estimates. The data were produced by immunoSEQ multiplex PCR, yet TCRdb's version contains in-frame clones alone and is incomplete. V and J calls plus clone size are reproduced from that table; the DNA served to infer D and trimming. The repertoire holds nearly 110,000 clones, with 89% as singletons.

J is TRBJ2-5 and V is TRBV10-3; 8 bases map to TRBD1. The sample comprised peripheral blood. The sequence derives from a man in his forties or fifties with active or convalescent COVID-19. CDR3 loop: CAISPGGGETQYF. CDR3 DNA sequence: TGTGCCATCAGCCCAGGGGGCGGGGAGACCCAGTACTTC.